Described below is a single TCR beta chain sequence and its context. Antigen: not known. This sample is part of a study of T cell responses to AZD1222 COVID-19 vaccine. Study results and caveats: Unmutated variant regions are reportedly targeted by nearly half of spike-specific TCRs. CD4 TCRs associated with vaccination spanned spike, dominating at 160-218 and 743-854.

Assay: immunoSEQ multiplex PCR; the TCRdb copy retains only in-frame clones and omits some. The profile shows around 80,000 clones, 92% of them singletons. With 8 bases clipped from V and 12 bases from J, the junction kept 10 bases outside the gene matches. CDR1 and CDR2 from the germline V gene are MNHEY and SVGAGI. This CDR3 has 14 residues. This sequence joins TRBV6-5 and TRBJ2-1; 13 bases are shared with TRBD2. The sequencing used peripheral blood, collected 28 days after the second AZD1222 dose. The sequence was collected from an adult who received the AZD1222 COVID-19 vaccine. CDR3 bases: TGTGCCAGCGCCCTCGGGACTAGCGGGATACTGCAGTTCTTC. It yields the protein CASALGTSGILQFF.